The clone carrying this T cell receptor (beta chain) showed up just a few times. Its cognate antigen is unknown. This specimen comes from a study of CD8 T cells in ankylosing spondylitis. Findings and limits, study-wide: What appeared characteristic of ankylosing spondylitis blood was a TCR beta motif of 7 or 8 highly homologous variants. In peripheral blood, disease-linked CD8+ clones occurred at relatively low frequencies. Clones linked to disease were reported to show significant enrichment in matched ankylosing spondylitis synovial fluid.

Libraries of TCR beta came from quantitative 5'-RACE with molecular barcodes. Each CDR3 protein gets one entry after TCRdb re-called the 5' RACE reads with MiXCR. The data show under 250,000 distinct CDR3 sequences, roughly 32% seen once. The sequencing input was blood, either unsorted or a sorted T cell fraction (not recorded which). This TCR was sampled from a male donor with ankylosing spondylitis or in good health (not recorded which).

Written as DNA, the CDR3 is TGTGCCAGCAGTTTAAGAGGGGCGCGGGGAAACACCATATATTTT. This encodes CASSLRGARGNTIYF. The gene calls are TRBV12-3 or TRBV12-4 and TRBJ1-3; D might be TRBD1 (5 bases). This CDR3 has 15 amino acids. Trimming pared 2 bases from V and 4 bases from J, leaving 12 bases between.